These 6 T cell receptor beta chains came from one sample sequenced in a study of T-cell memory formation after mild COVID-19. TCRdb used MiXCR to reprocess the 5' RACE reads, holding one entry per CDR3 protein. Of over 130,000 distinct CDR3 sequences listed, 14% were seen once; the top ten hold 25% to 30%. The source material was PBMCs or a T cell subset sorted from them (not recorded which). The receptors stem from an adult woman who had mild COVID-19 (a few samples of this study predate the infection). Cell type and time point are not known.

The DNA for the CDR3 is TGCGCCAGCAGCGACAGGGGGAACTACGAGCAGTACTTC. Encoded protein: CASSDRGNYEQYF. This sequence joins TRBV5-1 and TRBJ2-7; TRBD1 aligns across 9 bases. J gave up 3 bases and V 4 bases, and 2 bases lay outside the gene matches. The CDR3 spans 13 residues. Germline values: CDR1 SGHRS, CDR2 YFSETQ.

The V call is TRBV24-1, the J call TRBJ2-1; TRBD1 matches 8 bases. The J segment lost 6 bases and the V segment lost 7 bases, leaving 4 bases of the junction unmatched. CDR3 size: 13 residues. CDR1 and CDR2 (germline): KGHDR, SFDVKD. CDR3 region: CATRTDRGNEQFF. The CDR3 DNA follows: TGTGCCACCAGGACTGACAGGGGCAATGAGCAGTTCTTC.

The CDR3 coding sequence is TGTGCCAGCAGCCCCGAGTACGGGAGTCGGGAGACCCAGTACTTC. Residues: CASSPEYGSRETQYF. This sequence joins TRBV11-2 and TRBJ2-5, with D possibly TRBD2 on 6 matching bases. CDR3 length: 15 amino acids. Germline V gives CDR1 SGHAT, CDR2 FQNNGV. With 5 bases removed from V and 5 bases from J, the gap between germline ends came to 18 bases.

This clonotype was counted only a few times. The chain has TRBV12-3 or TRBV12-4 and TRBJ2-1; D call uncertain. Trimming stripped 5 bases from V and 5 bases from J, with 19 bases between. CDR3 length equals 16 residues. CDR3 protein: CASSLLRFPNNNEQFF. In DNA form, the CDR3 reads TGTGCCAGCAGTCTACTTCGCTTTCCGAACAACAATGAGCAGTTCTTC.

This clonotype was recorded a few times. The rearrangement links TRBV30 to TRBJ2-7; unclear D gene. The CDR3 is 12 amino acids. Looked up from germline, CDR1 is GTSNPN and CDR2 is SVGIG (reference sequence). The V gene lost 0 bases and the J gene lost 7 bases, with 10 bases spanning the gap. The CDR3 spells CAWSVLSWEQYF. CDR3 nucleotides: TGTGCCTGGAGTGTACTATCTTGGGAGCAGTACTTC.

This clonotype was seen only a few times. The chain links TRBV15 to TRBJ2-5; D gene uncertain. V lost 4 bases and J 5 bases, leaving 11 bases between the germline ends. This CDR3 spans 13 amino acids. CDR1 and CDR2 from the germline V gene are LNHNV and YYDKDF (reference sequence). DNA for the CDR3: TGTGCCACCAGCAACCGGGCCGACGAGACCCAGTACTTC. It translates to CATSNRADETQYF.